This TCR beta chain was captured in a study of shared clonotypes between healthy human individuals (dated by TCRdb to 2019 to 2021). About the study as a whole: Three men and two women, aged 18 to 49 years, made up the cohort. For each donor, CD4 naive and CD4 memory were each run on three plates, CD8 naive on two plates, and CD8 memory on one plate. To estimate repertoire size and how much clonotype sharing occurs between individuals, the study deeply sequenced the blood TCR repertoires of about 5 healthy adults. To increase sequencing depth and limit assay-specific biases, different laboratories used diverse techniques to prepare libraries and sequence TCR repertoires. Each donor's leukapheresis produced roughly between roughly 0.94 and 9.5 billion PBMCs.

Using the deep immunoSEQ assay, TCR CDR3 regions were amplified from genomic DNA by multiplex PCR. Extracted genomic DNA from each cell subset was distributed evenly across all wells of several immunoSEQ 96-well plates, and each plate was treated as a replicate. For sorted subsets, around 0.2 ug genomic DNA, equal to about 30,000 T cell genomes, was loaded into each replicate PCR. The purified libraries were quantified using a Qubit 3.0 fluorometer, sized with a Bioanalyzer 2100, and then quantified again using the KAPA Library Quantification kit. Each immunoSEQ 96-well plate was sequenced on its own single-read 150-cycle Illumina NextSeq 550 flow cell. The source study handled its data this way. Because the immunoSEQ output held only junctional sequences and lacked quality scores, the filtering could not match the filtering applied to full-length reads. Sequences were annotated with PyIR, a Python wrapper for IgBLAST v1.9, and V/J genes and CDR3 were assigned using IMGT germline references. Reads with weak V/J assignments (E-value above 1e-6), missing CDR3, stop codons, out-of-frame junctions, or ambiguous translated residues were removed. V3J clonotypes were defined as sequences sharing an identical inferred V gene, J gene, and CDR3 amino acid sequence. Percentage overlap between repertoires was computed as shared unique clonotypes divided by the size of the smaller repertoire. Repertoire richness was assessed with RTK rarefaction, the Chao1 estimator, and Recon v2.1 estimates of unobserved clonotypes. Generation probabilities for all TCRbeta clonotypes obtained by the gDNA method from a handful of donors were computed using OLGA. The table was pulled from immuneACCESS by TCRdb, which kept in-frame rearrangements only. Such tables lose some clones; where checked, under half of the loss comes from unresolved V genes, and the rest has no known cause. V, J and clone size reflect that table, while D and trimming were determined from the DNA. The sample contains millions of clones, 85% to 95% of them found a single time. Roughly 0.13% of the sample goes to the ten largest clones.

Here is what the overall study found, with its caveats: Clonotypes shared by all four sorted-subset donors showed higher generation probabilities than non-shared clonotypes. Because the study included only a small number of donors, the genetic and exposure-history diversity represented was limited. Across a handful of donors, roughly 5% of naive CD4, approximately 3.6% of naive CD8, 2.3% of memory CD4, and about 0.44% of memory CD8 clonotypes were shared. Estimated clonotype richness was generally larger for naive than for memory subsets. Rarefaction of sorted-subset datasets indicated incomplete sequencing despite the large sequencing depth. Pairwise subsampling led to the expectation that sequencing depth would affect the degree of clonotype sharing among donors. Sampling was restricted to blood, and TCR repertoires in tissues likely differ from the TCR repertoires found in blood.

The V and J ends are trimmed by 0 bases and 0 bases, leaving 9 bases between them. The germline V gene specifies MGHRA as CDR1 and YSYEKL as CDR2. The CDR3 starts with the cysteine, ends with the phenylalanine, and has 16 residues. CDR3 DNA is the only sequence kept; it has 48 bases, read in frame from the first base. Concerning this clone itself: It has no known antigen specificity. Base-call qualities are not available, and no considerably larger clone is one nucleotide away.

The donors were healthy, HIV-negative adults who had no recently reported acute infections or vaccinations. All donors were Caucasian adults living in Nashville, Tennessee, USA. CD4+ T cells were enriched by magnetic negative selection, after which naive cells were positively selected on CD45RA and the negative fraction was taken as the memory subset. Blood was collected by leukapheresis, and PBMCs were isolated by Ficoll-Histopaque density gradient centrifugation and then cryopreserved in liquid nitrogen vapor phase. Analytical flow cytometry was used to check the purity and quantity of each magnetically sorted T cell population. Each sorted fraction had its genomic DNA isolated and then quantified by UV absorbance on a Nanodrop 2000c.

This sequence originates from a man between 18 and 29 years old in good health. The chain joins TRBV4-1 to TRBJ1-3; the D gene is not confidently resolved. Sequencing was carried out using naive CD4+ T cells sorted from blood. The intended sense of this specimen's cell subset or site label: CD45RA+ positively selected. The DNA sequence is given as TGCGCCAGCAGCCAAGATCGTTCGATCTCTGGAAACACCATATATTTT. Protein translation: CASSQDRSISGNTIYF.